These 22 T cell receptor beta chains originate from one sample sequenced in a study of blood T cell repertoires in COVID-19. Measured with immunoSEQ multiplex PCR; TCRdb has only the in-frame clones, and not every one. The repertoire has approximately 200,000 clones, around 88% of them found once; the top ten carry 4.5% to 5.5%. The sequencing input was PBMCs or T cells enriched from blood (not recorded which). The receptor set was obtained from a woman aged 25 to 39 who had been exposed to COVID-19.

V is TRBV7-8 and J is TRBJ1-3; 10 positions agree with TRBD1. The CDR3 is 13 residues long. The V segment lost 4 bases and the J segment 8 bases; nucleotides outside the gene matches: 2. Germline V gene lookup returns CDR1 SGHVS and CDR2 FQNEAQ. CDR3 nucleotide sequence: TGTGCCAGCAGCTCGGGACAGGGGTACACCATATATTTT. Translating it yields CASSSGQGYTIYF.

This sequence joins TRBV3-1 (or the pseudogene TRBV3-2) and TRBJ2-7, with TRBD1 identical over 11 bases. This CDR3 is built from 15 residues. The V gene's germline CDR1 is LGHDT and CDR2 YNNKEL (reference sequence). After removal of 1 base from V and 6 bases from J, the junction contained 5 bases not matched to a gene. CDR3 nucleotide sequence: TGTGCCAGCAGCCAAGCCGGGACAGGGGGAGGCGAGCAGTACTTC. Its translation: CASSQAGTGGGEQYF.

This chain links TRBV6-6 with TRBJ2-2; D possibly corresponds to TRBD1 (6 bases). The germline V gene encodes CDR1 MNHNY and CDR2 SVGAGI (reference sequence). This CDR3 has 14 amino acids. V lost 4 bases to trimming and J lost 1 base, with 7 bases between them. CDR3 residues: CASSWGQNTGELFF. CDR3 DNA: TGTGCCAGCAGTTGGGGACAGAACACCGGGGAGCTGTTTTTT.

This clone came up once. V usage is TRBV5-6 and J usage is TRBJ1-5, with unresolved D. Germline V gene sequence: CDR1 SGHDT, CDR2 YYEEEE. This CDR3 comprises 14 residues. V shed 0 bases and J shed 0 bases, with 4 bases lying between them. CDR3 nucleotides: TGTGCCAGCAGCTTGGACAATAGCAATCAGCCCCAGCATTTT. It codes for CASSLDNSNQPQHF.

This chain connects TRBV30 to TRBJ1-1; 7 nucleotides match TRBD1. CDR1 is GTSNPN, CDR2 SVGIG, per germline (reference sequence). This CDR3 is 17 amino acids long. V gave up 3 bases and J gave up 8 bases; unmatched junction bases: 21. The CDR3 nucleotides are TGTGCCTGGAGCGCACAGGGGTCCCACAACTGGAACAGGGAAGCTTTCTTT. Protein sequence: CAWSAQGSHNWNREAFF.

The chain links TRBV11-2 to TRBJ1-1; TRBD1 agrees at 7 bases. This CDR3 region has 14 residues. Germline CDR1 is SGHAT and CDR2 is FQNNGV. V was pared by 1 base and J by 6 bases, with 5 bases of the junction left unmatched. The DNA for the CDR3 is TGTGCCAGCAGCTTAGGGGACAGACTGTCTGAAGCTTTCTTT. This translates into CASSLGDRLSEAFF.

This chain uses TRBV29-1 with TRBJ2-7; 9 bases are a match to TRBD1. There are 12 residues in the CDR3. V lost 6 bases to trimming and J lost 3 bases; unmatched junction nucleotides: 3. Germline V gene lookup returns CDR1 SQVTM and CDR2 ANQGSEA. Written as DNA, the CDR3 is TGCAGCGTCGGGGACAGGGTCTACGAGCAGTACTTC. This translates into CSVGDRVYEQYF.

This clone appeared a single time. This chain joins TRBV5-1 and TRBJ1-1, with D tentatively TRBD1 (5 bases). This CDR3 has 13 residues. Trimming cost V 1 base and J 1 base, with 5 bases left between them. Germline V CDR1 and CDR2: SGHRS, YFSETQ. In nucleotides, the CDR3 is TGCGCCAGCAGCTTGAGGGGGAACACTGAAGCTTTCTTT. It translates to CASSLRGNTEAFF.

The V gene is TRBV6-5, the J gene TRBJ1-1, with 10 nucleotides matching TRBD1. The trim removed 4 bases at V and 5 bases at J, leaving 7 bases unmatched. This CDR3 contains 15 residues. CDR1 is MNHEY and CDR2 is SVGAGI in the germline V gene. CDR3 nucleotide sequence: TGTGCCAGCAGTTTAAAGGGGACAGGGGTGACTGAAGCTTTCTTT. This encodes CASSLKGTGVTEAFF.

V gene TRBV9 combines with J gene TRBJ1-2, with 8 bases identical to TRBD1. The ends lost 0 bases at V and 4 bases at J; junction bases unmatched: 5. The germline gives CDR1 SGDLS, CDR2 YYNGEE. This CDR3 comprises 15 residues. The CDR3 sequence is CASSVAPGGTYGYTF. CDR3 sequence (DNA): TGTGCCAGCAGCGTAGCCCCAGGGGGCACCTATGGCTACACCTTC. The whole variable domain, remainder taken from reference TRBV9 and TRBJ1-2, is DSGVTQTPKHLITATGQRVTLRCSPRSGDLSVYWYQQSLDQGLQFLIQYYNGEERAKGNILERFSAQQFPDLHSELNLSSLELGDSALYFCASSVAPGGTYGYTFGSGTRLTVV.

The V call is TRBV2, the J call TRBJ1-2, with TRBD1 as a possible D gene (6 bases). V was pared by 7 bases and J by 6 bases, with 21 bases between. Germline CDR1 SNHLY, CDR2 FYNNEI. This CDR3 is 15 amino acids long. CDR3 sequence reads: CASILGGHKKDGYTF. The CDR3 DNA sequence: TGTGCCAGCATTCTTGGGGGACACAAAAAGGATGGCTACACCTTC.

This chain joins TRBV6-5 and TRBJ2-1, with no clear D. The CDR3 is made up of 15 amino acids. Germline values: CDR1 MNHEY, CDR2 SVGAGI. Trimming stripped 6 bases from V and 3 bases from J, with 15 bases between. CDR3 nucleotides: TGTGCCAGCAGCCCATACAGTGGGTTCTACAATGAGCAGTTCTTC. Translation: CASSPYSGFYNEQFF.

The chain couples TRBV6-1 to TRBJ1-5, with TRBD1 identical over 10 bases. This CDR3 is built from 17 residues. Germline V CDR1 and CDR2: MNHNS, SASEGT. Trimming at V came to 4 bases and at J to 2 bases, leaving 8 bases not matched to a gene. The CDR3 loop is CASSVPGTGVGNQPQHF. DNA for the CDR3: TGTGCCAGCAGTGTTCCCGGGACAGGGGTGGGCAATCAGCCCCAGCATTTT.

CDR3 in amino acids: CASSYRRSSYNEQFF. Written as DNA, the CDR3 is TGTGCCAGCAGCTACAGGAGAAGCTCCTACAATGAGCAGTTCTTC. This chain connects TRBV5-8 to TRBJ2-1, with D perhaps TRBD1 (5 bases). V shed 3 bases and J shed 0 bases, with 10 bases lying between them. This CDR3 region has 15 residues. Germline CDR1 is SGHTS and CDR2 is YDEGEE.

J is TRBJ1-3 and V is TRBV11-2; D possibly corresponds to TRBD1 (5 bases). V was shortened by 8 bases and J by 2 bases, with 10 bases between the two germline ends. The CDR3 has 13 amino acids. The germline V gene has CDR1 SGHAT and CDR2 FQNNGV. The CDR3 reads CASRRGAGNTIYF. DNA for the CDR3: TGTGCCAGCCGGCGGGGGGCTGGAAACACCATATATTTT.

The chain uses TRBV19 and TRBJ1-4; 8 bases are shared with TRBD1. Per the germline V gene, CDR1 is LNHDA and CDR2 is SQIVND (reference sequence). The CDR3 consists of 16 residues. The ends lost 4 bases at V and 5 bases at J; junction bases unmatched: 9. CDR3 sequence: CASSTRQGPPNEKLFF. CDR3 DNA sequence: TGTGCCAGTAGTACTCGACAGGGGCCCCCAAATGAAAAACTGTTTTTT.

The V gene is TRBV9, the J gene TRBJ2-7; the match to TRBD1 covers 9 bases. V lost 0 bases, J lost 1 base, and 2 bases stayed unmatched. Germline CDR1 is SGDLS and CDR2 is YYNGEE. There are 15 residues in the CDR3. This CDR3 is CASSVGGQGSYEQYF. The CDR3 nucleotides read TGTGCCAGCAGCGTAGGCGGACAGGGGTCCTACGAGCAGTACTTC.

This rearrangement joins TRBV29-1 to TRBJ2-3; D might be TRBD2 (5 bases). The CDR3 covers 15 residues. Trimming cost V 5 bases and J 6 bases, with 21 bases left between them. Looked up from germline, CDR1 is SQVTM and CDR2 is ANQGSEA. The CDR3 here is CSVRTGILPPDTQYF. The CDR3 bases are TGCAGCGTTCGCACCGGGATCTTACCCCCGGATACGCAGTATTTT.

The chain couples TRBV7-2 to TRBJ2-3; D remains unclear. Trimming removed 4 bases from V and 3 bases from J, with 23 bases in between. This CDR3 region has 18 residues. CDR1 and CDR2 from the germline V gene are SGHTA and FQGNSA. The CDR3 region has the DNA TGTGCCAGCAGCTCCCCAGGCCTTGATCCCGCAGAGACAGATACGCAGTATTTT. It encodes CASSSPGLDPAETDTQYF.

The chain employs TRBV6-5 and TRBJ1-2; D remains ambiguous. This CDR3 comprises 10 residues. In germline, CDR1 is MNHEY, CDR2 SVGAGI. V was clipped by 8 bases and J by 7 bases, with 8 bases between them. CDR3 protein: CASVGGGYTF. The CDR3, as DNA: TGTGCCAGCGTGGGAGGTGGCTACACCTTC.

The CDR3 loop reads CASSLGGLHEKLFF. DNA for the CDR3: TGTGCCAGCAGCTTGGGGGGGCTGCATGAAAAACTGTTTTTT. The J gene is TRBJ1-4, the V gene TRBV7-9; the D gene is possibly TRBD1 (6 bases). Germline CDR1 and CDR2: SEHNR and FQNEAQ (reference sequence). The CDR3 loop spans 14 amino acids. V lost 3 bases and J lost 6, with 11 bases in between.

The chain joins TRBV4-1 to TRBJ1-5, with D perhaps TRBD1 (6 bases). The CDR3 sequence is 18 residues long. Deletions cut 1 base from V and 10 bases from J, with 26 bases between. Germline CDR1 and CDR2: MGHRA and YSYEKL. CDR3 sequence: CASSQGPPDTGWGTPQHF. The CDR3 nucleotides are TGCGCCAGCAGCCAAGGCCCTCCGGACACAGGGTGGGGCACACCCCAGCATTTT.